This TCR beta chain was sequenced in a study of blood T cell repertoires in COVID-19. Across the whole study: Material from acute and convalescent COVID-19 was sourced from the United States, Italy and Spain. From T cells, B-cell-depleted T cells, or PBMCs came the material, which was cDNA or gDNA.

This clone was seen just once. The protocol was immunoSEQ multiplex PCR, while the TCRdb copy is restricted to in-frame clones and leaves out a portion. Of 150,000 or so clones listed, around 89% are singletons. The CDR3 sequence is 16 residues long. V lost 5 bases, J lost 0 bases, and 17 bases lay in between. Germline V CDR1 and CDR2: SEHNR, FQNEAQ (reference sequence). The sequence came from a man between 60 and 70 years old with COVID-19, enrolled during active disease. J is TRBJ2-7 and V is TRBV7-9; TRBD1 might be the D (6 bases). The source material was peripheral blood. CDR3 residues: CASSNPQGSGSYEQYF. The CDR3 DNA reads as TGTGCCAGCAGCAATCCCCAGGGGTCGGGCTCCTACGAGCAGTACTTC.